This TCR beta chain was sequenced in a study of patients and donors after allogeneic stem cell transplantation. Turning to this clonotype: A read error may produce the germline difference seen at one junction end.

TCRdb re-called the RT-PCR reads through MiXCR, storing one row per CDR3 protein. This table holds about 160,000 distinct CDR3 sequences, about 24% found once. From germline, CDR1 is LGHNT and CDR2 FRNRAP. This CDR3 has 15 residues. The TCR sequence derives from a human donor who was either an allogeneic HSCT recipient or a stem cell or donor lymphocyte infusion donor (not recorded which). It is not recorded whose cells these are; they may come from a transplant donor. Source material: blood, either unsorted or a sorted T cell fraction (not recorded which). The V call is TRBV12-5, the J call TRBJ2-7; 15 bases agree with TRBD2. The CDR3 DNA follows: TGTGATAGTGGCCAGGGACTAGCGGGAGGCACTGAGCAGTACTTC. This codes for CDSGQGLAGGTEQYF.